This note documents a single T cell receptor beta chain sequence. The length of the CDR3 is 12 residues. The V and J ends lost 7 bases and 6 bases respectively, with 16 bases between them. The germline V gene has CDR1 SQVTM and CDR2 ANQGSEA. These data are taken from a study of cytomegalovirus exposure and HLA in healthy donors. About the research overall: The Caucasian-associated ancestry cluster contained approximately 81% of the 300 to 400 genotyped donors.

Amplification used 60 Vbeta primers and 13 Jbeta primers. The method was immunoSEQ multiplex PCR; TCRdb's version includes in-frame clones alone and lacks a portion of them. This sample's table has some 130,000 clones. The chain is built from TRBV29-1 and TRBJ2-7; TRBD1 might be the D (7 bases). The clonotype comes from a woman aged 40 to 50 in good health and CMV-seropositive. Material: PBMCs. DNA for the CDR3: TGCAGCGGGAAAAACAGGGGAGGCGAGCAGTACTTC. It encodes CSGKNRGGEQYF.